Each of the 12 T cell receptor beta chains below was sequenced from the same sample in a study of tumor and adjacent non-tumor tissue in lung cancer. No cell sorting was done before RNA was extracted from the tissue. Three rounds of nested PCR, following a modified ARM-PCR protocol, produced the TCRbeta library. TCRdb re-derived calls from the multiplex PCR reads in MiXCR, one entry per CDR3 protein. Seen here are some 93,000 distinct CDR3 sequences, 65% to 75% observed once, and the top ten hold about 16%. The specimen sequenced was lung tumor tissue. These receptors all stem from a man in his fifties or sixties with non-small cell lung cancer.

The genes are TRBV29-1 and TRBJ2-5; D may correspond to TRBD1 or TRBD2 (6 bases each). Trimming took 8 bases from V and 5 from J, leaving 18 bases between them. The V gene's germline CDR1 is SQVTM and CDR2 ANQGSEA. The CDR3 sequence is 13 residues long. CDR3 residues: CSTQGRGAETQYF. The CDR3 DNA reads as TGCAGCACTCAAGGAAGGGGGGCGGAGACCCAGTACTTC.

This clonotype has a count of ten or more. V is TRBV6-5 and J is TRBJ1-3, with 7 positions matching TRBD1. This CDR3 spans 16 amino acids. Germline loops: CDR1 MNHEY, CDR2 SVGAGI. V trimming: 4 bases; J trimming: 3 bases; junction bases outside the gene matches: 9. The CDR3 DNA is TGTGCCAGCAGTTTACGACAGGGAGGGGGTGGAAACACCATATATTTT. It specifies CASSLRQGGGGNTIYF.

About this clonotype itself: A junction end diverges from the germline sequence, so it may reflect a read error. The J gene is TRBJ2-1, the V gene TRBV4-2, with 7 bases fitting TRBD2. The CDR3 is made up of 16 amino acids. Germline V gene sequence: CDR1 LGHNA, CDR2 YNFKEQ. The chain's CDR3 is CASSQDLRTRGDEKFF. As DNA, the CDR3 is TGCGCCAGCAGCCAAGATCTCCGGACTAGAGGGGATGAGAAGTTCTTC.

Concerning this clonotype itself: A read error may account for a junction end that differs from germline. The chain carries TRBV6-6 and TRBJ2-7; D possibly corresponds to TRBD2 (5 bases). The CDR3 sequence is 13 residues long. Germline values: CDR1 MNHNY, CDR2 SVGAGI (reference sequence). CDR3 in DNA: TGTGCCGGCAGCCATGGACTTGGATACGAGCAGTACTTC. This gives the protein CAGSHGLGYEQYF.

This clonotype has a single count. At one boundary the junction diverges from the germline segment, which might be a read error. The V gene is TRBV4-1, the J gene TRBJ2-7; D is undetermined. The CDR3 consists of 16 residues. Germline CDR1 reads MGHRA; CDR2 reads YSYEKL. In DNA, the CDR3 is TGCGCCAGCAGCCAAGATGGCCATCGCCTAACCTACGAGCACTACTTC. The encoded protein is CASSQDGHRLTYEHYF.

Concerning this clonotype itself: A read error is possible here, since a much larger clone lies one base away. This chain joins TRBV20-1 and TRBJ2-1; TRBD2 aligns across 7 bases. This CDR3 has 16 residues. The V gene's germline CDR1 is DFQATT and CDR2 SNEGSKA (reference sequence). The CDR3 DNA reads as TGCAGAGCTAGAGCCCCGGGACTACAGAGGGCCAATGAGCAGTTCTTC. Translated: CRARAPGLQRANEQFF.

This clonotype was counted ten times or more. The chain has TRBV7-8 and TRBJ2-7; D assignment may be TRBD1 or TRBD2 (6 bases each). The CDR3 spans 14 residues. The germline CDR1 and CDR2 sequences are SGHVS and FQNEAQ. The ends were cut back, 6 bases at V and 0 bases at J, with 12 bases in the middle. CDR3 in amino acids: CASSRGETSYEQYF. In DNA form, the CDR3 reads TGTGCCAGCAGTAGGGGGGAGACCTCCTACGAGCAGTACTTC.

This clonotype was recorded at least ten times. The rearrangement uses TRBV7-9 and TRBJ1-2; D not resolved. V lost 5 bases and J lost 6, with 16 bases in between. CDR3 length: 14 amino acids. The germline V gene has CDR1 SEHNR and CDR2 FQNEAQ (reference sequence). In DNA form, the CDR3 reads TGTGCCAGCAGCGGCGACTTTTGGAGTAATGGCTACACCTTC. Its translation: CASSGDFWSNGYTF.

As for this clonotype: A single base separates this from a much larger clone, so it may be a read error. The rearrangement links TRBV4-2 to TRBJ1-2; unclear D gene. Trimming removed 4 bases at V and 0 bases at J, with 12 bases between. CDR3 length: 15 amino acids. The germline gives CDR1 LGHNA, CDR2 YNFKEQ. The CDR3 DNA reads TGTGCCAGCAGCCCGCCGCCTGGGGCTAACTATGGCTACACCTTC. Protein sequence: CASSPPPGANYGYTF.

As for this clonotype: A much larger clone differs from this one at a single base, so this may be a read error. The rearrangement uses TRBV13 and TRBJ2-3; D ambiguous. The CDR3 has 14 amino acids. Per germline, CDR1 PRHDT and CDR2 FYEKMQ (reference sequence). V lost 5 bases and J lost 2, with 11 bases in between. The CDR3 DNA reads TGTGCCAGCAGCCCGTGGGCGTTCACAGATACGCAGTATTTT. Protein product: CASSPWAFTDTQYF.

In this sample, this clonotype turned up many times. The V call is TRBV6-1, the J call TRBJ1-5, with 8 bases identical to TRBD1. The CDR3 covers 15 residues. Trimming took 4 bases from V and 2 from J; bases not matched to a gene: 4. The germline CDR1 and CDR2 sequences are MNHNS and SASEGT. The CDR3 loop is CASSAGTGGNQPQHF. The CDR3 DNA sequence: TGTGCCAGCAGTGCAGGGACAGGAGGCAATCAGCCCCAGCATTTT.

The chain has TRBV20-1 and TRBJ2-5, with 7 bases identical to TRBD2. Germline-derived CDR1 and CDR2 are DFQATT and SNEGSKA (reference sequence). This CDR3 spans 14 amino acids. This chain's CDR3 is CTVNLAGEFKTQYF. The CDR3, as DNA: TGCACTGTTAACCTGGCGGGAGAGTTTAAGACCCAGTACTTC.